This paragraph reports one T cell receptor beta chain. V lost 5 bases, J lost 6 bases, and 29 bases lay in between. CDR3 length equals 18 residues. Germline V gene sequence: CDR1 SGHVS, CDR2 FNYEAQ. The repertoire was sequenced with immunoSEQ multiplex PCR; TCRdb's copy has only in-frame clones and lacks some. Among some 130,000 clones listed, about nine tenths were seen once. This record comes from a study of blood T cell repertoires in COVID-19. About the research overall: The study drew acute and convalescent COVID-19 samples from the United States, Italy and Spain.

The receptor comes from a woman aged 70-85 years with COVID-19, enrolled during active disease. The V call is TRBV7-6, the J call TRBJ2-7, with D perhaps TRBD2 (5 bases). The material sequenced was peripheral blood. CDR3 protein: CASSPGRGSQPTTFEQYF. CDR3 DNA sequence: TGTGCCAGCAGCCCCGGACGGGGTTCACAGCCCACGACATTCGAGCAGTACTTC.